This T cell receptor beta chain was sequenced in a study of blood T cell repertoires in COVID-19. Background on the study: The cDNA or gDNA used as material had been derived from T cells, B-cell-depleted T cells, or PBMCs.

Per the original data handling: Quantification of nucleated cells was approximated via reference gene primer amplification. Data came from immunoSEQ multiplex PCR; TCRdb stores just in-frame clones and leaves some out. The DNA gave D and trimming, while V, J and clone size come from that table. The data hold about 160,000 clones, with approximately 80% observed a single time. Sequenced: PBMCs or T cells enriched from blood (not recorded which). This sequence was found in a woman aged 45-60 years who had recovered from COVID-19.

The CDR3 DNA reads TGTGCCATCAGGAAGGAGGGACAGGGGGGCAACGAGCAGTACTTC. This sequence encodes CAIRKEGQGGNEQYF. V and J are TRBV10-3 and TRBJ2-7, with TRBD1 matching 11 bases. The V segment lost 6 bases and the J segment 5 bases; nucleotides outside the gene matches: 9. Germline CDR1 is ENHRY and CDR2 is SYGVKD. CDR3 size: 15 residues.